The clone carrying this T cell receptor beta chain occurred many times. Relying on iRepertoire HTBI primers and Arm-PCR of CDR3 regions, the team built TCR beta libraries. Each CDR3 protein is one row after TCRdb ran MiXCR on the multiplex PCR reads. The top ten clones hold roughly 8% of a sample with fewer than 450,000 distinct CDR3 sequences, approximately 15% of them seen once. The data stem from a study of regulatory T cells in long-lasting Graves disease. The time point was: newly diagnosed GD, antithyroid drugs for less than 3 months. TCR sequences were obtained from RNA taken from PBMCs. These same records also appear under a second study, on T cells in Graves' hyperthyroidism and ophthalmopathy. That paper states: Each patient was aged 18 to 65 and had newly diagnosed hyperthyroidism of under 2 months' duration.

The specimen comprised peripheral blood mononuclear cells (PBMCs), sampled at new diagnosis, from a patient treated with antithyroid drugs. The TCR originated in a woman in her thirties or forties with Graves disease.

In DNA form, the CDR3 reads TGTGCCAGTAGCGATAGCGGGAGGGCCGGGGAGCAGTACTTC. This gives the protein CASSDSGRAGEQYF. The chain is built from TRBV19 and TRBJ2-7; 11 bases fit TRBD2. Germline V gene data show CDR1 as LNHDA and CDR2 as SQIVND (reference sequence). V shed 6 bases, J shed 7 bases, and the junction held 8 bases outside the gene matches. The CDR3 has 14 amino acids.